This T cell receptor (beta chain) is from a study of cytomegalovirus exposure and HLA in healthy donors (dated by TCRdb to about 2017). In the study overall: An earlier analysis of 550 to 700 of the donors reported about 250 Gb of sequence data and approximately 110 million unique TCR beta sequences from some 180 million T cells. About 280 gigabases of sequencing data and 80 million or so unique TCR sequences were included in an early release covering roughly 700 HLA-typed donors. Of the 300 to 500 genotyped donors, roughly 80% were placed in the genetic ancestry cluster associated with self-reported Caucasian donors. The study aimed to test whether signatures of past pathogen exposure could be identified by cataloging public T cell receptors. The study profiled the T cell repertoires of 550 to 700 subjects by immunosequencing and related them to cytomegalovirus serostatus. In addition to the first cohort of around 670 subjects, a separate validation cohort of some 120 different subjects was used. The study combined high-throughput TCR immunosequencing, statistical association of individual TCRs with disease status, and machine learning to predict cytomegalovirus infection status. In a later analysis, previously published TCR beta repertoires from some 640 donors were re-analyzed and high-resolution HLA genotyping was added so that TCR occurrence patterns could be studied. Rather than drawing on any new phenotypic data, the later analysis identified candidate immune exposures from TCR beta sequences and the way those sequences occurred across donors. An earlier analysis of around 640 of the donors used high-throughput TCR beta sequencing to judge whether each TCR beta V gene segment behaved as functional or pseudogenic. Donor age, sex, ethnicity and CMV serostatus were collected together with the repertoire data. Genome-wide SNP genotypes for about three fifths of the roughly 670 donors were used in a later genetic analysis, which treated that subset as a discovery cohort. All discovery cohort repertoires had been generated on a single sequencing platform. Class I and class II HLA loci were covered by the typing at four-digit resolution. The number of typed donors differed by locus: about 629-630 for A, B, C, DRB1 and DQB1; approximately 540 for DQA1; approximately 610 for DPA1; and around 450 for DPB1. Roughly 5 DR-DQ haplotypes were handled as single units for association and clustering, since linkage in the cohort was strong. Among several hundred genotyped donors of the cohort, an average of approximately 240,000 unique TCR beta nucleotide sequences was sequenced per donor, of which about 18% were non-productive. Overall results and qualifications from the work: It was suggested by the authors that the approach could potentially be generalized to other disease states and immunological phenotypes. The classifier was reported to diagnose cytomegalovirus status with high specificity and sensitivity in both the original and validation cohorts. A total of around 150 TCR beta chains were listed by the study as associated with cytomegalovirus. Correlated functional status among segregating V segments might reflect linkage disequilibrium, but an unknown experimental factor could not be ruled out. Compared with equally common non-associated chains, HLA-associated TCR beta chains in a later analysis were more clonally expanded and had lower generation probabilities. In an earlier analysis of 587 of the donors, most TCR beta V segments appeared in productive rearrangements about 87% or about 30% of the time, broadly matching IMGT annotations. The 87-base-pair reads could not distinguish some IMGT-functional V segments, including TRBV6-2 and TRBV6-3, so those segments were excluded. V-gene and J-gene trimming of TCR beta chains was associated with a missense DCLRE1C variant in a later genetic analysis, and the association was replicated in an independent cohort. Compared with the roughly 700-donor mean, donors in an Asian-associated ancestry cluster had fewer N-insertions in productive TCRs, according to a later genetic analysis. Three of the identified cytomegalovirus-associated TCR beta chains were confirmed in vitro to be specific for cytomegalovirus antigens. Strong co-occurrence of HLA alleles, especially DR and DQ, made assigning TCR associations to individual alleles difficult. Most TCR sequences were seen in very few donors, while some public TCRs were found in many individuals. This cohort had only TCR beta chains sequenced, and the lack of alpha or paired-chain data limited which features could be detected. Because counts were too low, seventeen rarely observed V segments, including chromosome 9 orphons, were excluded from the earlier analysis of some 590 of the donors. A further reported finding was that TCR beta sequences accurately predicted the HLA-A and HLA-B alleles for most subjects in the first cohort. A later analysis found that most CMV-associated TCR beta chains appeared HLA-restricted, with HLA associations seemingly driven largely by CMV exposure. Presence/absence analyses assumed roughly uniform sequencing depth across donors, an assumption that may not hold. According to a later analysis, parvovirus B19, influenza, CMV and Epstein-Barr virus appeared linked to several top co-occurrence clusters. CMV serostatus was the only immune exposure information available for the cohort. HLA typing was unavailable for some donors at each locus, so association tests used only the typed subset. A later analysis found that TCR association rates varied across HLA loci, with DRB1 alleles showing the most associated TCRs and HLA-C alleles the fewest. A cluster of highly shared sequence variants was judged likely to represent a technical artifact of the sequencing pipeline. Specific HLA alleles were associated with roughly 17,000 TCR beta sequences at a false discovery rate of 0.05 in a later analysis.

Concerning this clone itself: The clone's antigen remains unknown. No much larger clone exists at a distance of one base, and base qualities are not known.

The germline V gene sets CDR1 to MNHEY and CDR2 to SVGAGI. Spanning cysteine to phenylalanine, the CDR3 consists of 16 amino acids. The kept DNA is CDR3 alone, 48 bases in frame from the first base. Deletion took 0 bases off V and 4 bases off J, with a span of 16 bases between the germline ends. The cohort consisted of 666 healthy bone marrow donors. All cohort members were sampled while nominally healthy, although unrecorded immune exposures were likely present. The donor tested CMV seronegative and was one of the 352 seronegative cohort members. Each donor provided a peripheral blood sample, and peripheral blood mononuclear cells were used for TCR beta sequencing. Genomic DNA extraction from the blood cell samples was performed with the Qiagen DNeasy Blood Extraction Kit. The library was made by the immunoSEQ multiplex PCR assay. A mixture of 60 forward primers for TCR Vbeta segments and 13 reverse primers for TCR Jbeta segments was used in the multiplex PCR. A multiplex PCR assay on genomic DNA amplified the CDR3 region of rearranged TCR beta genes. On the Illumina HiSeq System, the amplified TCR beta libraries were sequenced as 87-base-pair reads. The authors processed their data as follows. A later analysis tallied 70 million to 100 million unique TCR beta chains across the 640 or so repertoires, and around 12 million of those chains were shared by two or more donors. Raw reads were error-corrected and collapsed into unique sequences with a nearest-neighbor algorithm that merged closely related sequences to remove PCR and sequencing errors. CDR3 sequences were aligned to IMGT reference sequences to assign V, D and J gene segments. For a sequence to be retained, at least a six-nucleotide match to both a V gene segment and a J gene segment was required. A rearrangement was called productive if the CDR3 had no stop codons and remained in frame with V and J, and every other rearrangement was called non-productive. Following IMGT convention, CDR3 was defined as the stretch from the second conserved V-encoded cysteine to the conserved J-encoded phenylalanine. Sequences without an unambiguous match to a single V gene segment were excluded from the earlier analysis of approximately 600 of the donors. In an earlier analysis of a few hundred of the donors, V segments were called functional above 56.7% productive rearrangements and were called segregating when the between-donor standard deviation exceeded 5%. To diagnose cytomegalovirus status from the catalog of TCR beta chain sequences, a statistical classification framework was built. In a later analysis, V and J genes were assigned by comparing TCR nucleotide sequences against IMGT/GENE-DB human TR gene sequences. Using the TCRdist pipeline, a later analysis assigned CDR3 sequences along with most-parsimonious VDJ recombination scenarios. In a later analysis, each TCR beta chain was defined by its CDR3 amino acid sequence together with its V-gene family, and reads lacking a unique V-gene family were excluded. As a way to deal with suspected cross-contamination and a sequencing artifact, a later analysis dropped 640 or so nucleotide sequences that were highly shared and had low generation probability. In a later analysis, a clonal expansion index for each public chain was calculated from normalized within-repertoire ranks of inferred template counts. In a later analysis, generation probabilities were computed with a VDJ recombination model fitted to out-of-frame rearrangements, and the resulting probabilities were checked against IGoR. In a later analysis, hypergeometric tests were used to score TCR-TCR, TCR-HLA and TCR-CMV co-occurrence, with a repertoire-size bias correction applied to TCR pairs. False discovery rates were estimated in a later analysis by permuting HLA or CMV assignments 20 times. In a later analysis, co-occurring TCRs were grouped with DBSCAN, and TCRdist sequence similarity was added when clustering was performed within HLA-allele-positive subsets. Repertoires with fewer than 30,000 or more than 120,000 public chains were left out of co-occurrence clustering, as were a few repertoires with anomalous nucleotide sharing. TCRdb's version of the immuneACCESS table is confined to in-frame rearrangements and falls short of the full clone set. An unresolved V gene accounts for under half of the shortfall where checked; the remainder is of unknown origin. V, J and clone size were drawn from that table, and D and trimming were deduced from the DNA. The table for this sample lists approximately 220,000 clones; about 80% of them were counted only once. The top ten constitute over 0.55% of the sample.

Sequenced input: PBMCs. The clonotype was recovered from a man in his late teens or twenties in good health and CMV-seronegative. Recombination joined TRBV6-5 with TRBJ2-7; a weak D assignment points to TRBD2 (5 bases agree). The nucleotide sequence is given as TGTGCCAGCAGTTACTCCTCCCTAGCTCCGGCATACGAGCAGTACTTC. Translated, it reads CASSYSSLAPAYEQYF.